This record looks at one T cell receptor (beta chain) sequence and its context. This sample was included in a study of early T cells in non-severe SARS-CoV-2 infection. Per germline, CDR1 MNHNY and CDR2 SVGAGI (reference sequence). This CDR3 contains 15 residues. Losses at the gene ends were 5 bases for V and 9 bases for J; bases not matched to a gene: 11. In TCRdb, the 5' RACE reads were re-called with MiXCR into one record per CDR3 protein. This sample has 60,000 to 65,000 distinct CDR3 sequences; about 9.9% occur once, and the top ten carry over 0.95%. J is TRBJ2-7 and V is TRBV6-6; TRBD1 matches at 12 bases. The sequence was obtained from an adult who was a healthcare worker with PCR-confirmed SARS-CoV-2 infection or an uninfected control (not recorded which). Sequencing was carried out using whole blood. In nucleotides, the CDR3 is TGTGCCAGCAGTCAACCAGGGACAGGGGGCGTCGTGCAGTACGTC. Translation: CASSQPGTGGVVQYV.